This T cell receptor beta chain was identified in a study of blood T cell repertoires in COVID-19 (TCRdb year 2020). With regard to the full study: Samples from collaborators originated in the United States, Italy and Spain and spanned both the acute and convalescent phases of COVID-19. A freely available public database, intended as a resource for researchers studying the immune response to SARS-CoV-2, is where the repertoires were released. Samples came from the ongoing ImmuneRACE study (first 160 participants) plus 1,254 subjects from 6 global collaborators. The sample metadata nearly always contained a de-identified subject ID, COVID-19 status, age in years and sex. The material from the prospective study consisted of cDNA or gDNA derived from T cells, B-cell-depleted T cells, or PBMCs. Where available, HLA class I and class II types were obtained from metadata supplied by the sample provider rather than from assay-based typing. Deeply sampled blood TCRbeta repertoires from subjects exposed to, actively infected with, or recovered from COVID-19 were included in the dataset. General study outcomes and caveats: How much clinical and demographic metadata was included differed by source and by participant, and the metadata was provided uncurated.

Spanning cysteine to phenylalanine, the CDR3 consists of 15 amino acids. Left in the record is the CDR3 DNA by itself, 45 bases read in frame from the first base. V and J lose 1 base and 3 bases, and a span of 14 bases separates them. Reading the germline V gene gives CDR1 SGHRS and CDR2 YFSETQ. TCRbeta CDR3 regions were amplified from genomic DNA using the immunoSEQ Assay, a bias-controlled multiplex PCR. The original methods were these. The number of nucleated cells in each sample was estimated by amplification of reference gene primers within the assay. To quantify the absolute abundance of each unique TCRbeta CDR3 rearrangement, sequence reads were collapsed and filtered. Productive Simpson clonality was computed per sample as the square root of Simpson's diversity index over productive rearrangements. The table was pulled from immuneACCESS by TCRdb, which kept in-frame rearrangements only. Such tables lose some clones; where checked, under half of the loss comes from unresolved V genes, and the rest has no known cause. For V, J and clone size, that table is used; D and trimming come from the DNA. The sample table shows over 250,000 clones, and 89% are seen once. Roughly 2.2% of the sample is held by the ten biggest clonotypes.

Collaborating institutions collected whole blood in K2EDTA tubes following their own protocols. Collaborator samples were shipped for TCRbeta analysis as frozen whole blood, isolated PBMCs, or DNA extracted from either sample type. This clone showed up just once. No antigen is known for it. Base quality data are lacking; no much larger clone is found one base away. The sequence links TRBV5-1 to TRBJ2-7; tentative D gene TRBD2, with 6 bases matching. The receptor comes from a man aged 50 to 60 with acute or convalescent COVID-19. Sequencing input: peripheral blood. The CDR3 in this case is CASSLISGGDYEQYF. The bases read TGCGCCAGCAGCTTGATATCCGGGGGAGACTACGAGCAGTACTTC.